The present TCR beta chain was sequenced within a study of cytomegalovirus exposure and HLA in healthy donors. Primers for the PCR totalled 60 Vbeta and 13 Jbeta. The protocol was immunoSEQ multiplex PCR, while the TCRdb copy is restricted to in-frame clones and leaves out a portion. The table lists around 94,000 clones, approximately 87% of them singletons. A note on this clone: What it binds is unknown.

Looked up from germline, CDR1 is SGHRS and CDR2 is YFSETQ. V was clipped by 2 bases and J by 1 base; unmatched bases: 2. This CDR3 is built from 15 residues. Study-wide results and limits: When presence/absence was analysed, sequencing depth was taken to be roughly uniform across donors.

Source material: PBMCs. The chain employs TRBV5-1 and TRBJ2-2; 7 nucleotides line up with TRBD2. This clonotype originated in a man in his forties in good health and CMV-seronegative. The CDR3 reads CASSFGTMNTGELFF. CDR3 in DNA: TGCGCCAGCAGCTTCGGGACTATGAACACCGGGGAGCTGTTTTTT.